This T cell receptor (beta chain) stems from a study of blood T cell repertoires in COVID-19 (dated by TCRdb to about 2020). With regard to the full study: Samples from collaborators originated in the United States, Italy and Spain and spanned both the acute and convalescent phases of COVID-19. HLA class I and class II types, where available, came from metadata supplied by the sample provider rather than from assay-based typing. Subjects who had been exposed to COVID-19, were actively infected with it, or had recovered from it provided the deeply sampled blood TCRbeta repertoires that made up the dataset. The sample metadata nearly always contained a de-identified subject ID, COVID-19 status, age in years and sex. The material from the prospective study consisted of cDNA or gDNA derived from T cells, B-cell-depleted T cells, or PBMCs. The repertoires were released in a freely available public database meant as a resource for research on the immune response to SARS-CoV-2. The samples were drawn from the first 160 participants of the ongoing ImmuneRACE study and from 1,254 subjects provided by 6 global collaborators. The full study reports these points: Clinical and demographic metadata were provided uncurated, with the amount varying by source and participant.

The trim is 3 bases for V and 6 bases for J, with a gap of 5 bases between the germline ends. The cysteine opens and the phenylalanine closes a CDR3 of 12 amino acids. Solely the CDR3 DNA is kept, with 36 bases framed from the first base. CDR1 and CDR2 (KGHSH, LQKENI) derive from the germline V gene. Collaborating institutions collected whole blood in K2EDTA tubes following their own protocols. For TCRbeta analysis, collaborator samples were shipped as frozen whole blood, as isolated PBMCs, or as DNA extracted from either sample type. TCRbeta CDR3 regions were amplified from genomic DNA by means of the immunoSEQ Assay, a bias-controlled multiplex PCR. The original pipeline was this. Nucleated cell counts per sample were estimated from amplification of reference gene primers within the assay. To quantify the absolute abundance of each unique TCRbeta CDR3 rearrangement, sequence reads were collapsed and filtered. For each sample, productive Simpson clonality was calculated as the square root of Simpson's diversity index over productive rearrangements. Imported from immuneACCESS, the table was reduced by TCRdb to in-frame sequences with V and J called. These copies leave out some clones; in studies compared against another copy, an unresolved V gene accounts for under half, and the cause of the remainder is not known. V, J and clone size are those of that table, while D and trimming were read from the DNA. In this sample the table shows some 210,000 clones, about 91% of which occur a single time. The leading ten clones occupy roughly 1.2% of the sample.

For this clone: Its antigen is still unknown. Nothing much larger sits one base from this clone, and base qualities are not available.

The sequencing sample was made of peripheral blood. The chain is assembled from TRBV18 and TRBJ2-2, with the D gene not confidently named. The sequence was obtained from a man aged 30-40 years with acute or convalescent COVID-19. CDR3 sequence: CASSPTPGELFF. The sequenced DNA: TGTGCCAGCTCACCGACTCCCGGGGAGCTGTTTTTT.